This passage covers 14 T cell receptor beta chains from one sample sequenced in a study of graft-versus-host responses after intestinal transplantation. Produced via immunoSEQ multiplex PCR; TCRdb's table is partial and in-frame only. This table holds fewer than 90,000 clones, around 93% found once. Their target antigens are unknown. The input for sequencing was unstimulated CD4+ T cells sorted from spleen or lymph node cells, taken before transplant. The receptors shown here come from a human donor who was the organ donor for an intestinal transplant.

The V call is TRBV23-1, the J call TRBJ2-2; D unclear. TRBV23-1 is reported as an ORF; its role is uncertain. Deletions cut 6 bases from V and 2 bases from J, with 16 bases between. The CDR3 runs 16 residues. CDR3 protein: CASSGYNTYNTGELFF. The CDR3 bases are TGCGCCAGCAGCGGTTATAACACCTACAACACCGGGGAGCTGTTTTTT.

The chain carries TRBV2 and TRBJ2-5, with D unresolved. V was trimmed by 0 bases and J by 6 bases, leaving 11 bases between them. The germline gives CDR1 SNHLY, CDR2 FYNNEI. CDR3 length equals 14 residues. CDR3 sequence reads: CASSEALPHQTQYF. The CDR3 nucleotides read TGTGCCAGCAGTGAAGCGCTTCCCCACCAGACCCAGTACTTC.

Regarding this clone: Other DNA sequences in the same sample also yield this CDR3. This chain connects TRBV5-1 to TRBJ2-5; D is ambiguous. The CDR3 length is 13 residues. Trimming removed 2 bases at V and 3 bases at J, with 8 bases between. CDR1 and CDR2 (germline): SGHRS, YFSETQ. The CDR3 nucleotides read TGCGCCAGCAGCTTACCCGGAGAAGAGACCCAGTACTTC. This translates into CASSLPGEETQYF.

This clone was observed once. J is TRBJ1-2 and V is TRBV10-3, with a tentative D call TRBD1 (5 bases). Trimming removed 3 bases from V and 2 bases from J, with 7 bases in between. The germline V gene encodes CDR1 ENHRY and CDR2 SYGVKD. CDR3 length: 13 amino acids. Written as DNA, the CDR3 is TGTGCCATCAGTGATTGGGGGAACTATGGCTACACCTTC. This gives the protein CAISDWGNYGYTF.

The chain employs TRBV28 and TRBJ2-7; maybe TRBD2 (5 bases). CDR1 is MDHEN, CDR2 SYDVKM, per germline. Trimming cost V 3 bases and J 2 bases, with 8 bases left between them. The CDR3 totals 13 residues. CDR3 amino acids: CASSLQRTYEQYF. For the CDR3, the DNA is TGTGCCAGCAGTTTGCAGCGGACCTACGAGCAGTACTTC.

The chain combines TRBV27 with TRBJ2-3; 7 bases agree with TRBD1. The CDR3 has 15 amino acids. J was trimmed by 0 bases and V by 4 bases; bases with no gene match: 4. Germline assignment: CDR1 MNHEY and CDR2 SMNVEV (reference sequence). The CDR3 region is CASSSPGQSTDTQYF. For the CDR3, the DNA is TGTGCCAGCAGTTCACCGGGACAGAGCACAGATACGCAGTATTTT.

This sequence joins TRBV7-8 and TRBJ1-6; the D gene is possibly TRBD1 (5 bases). Germline CDR1 is SGHVS and CDR2 is FQNEAQ. The ends were cut back, 3 bases at V and 6 bases at J, with 15 bases in the middle. This CDR3 is built from 16 residues. The chain's CDR3 is CASSFREWGGNSPLHF. CDR3 sequence (DNA): TGTGCCAGCAGCTTCCGGGAATGGGGGGGTAATTCACCCCTCCACTTT.

This rearrangement joins TRBV7-2 to TRBJ2-5; no clear D gene. The J call may be in error: the DNA end matches TRBJ2-7 better. CDR1 and CDR2 (germline): SGHTA, FQGNSA. This CDR3 is built from 14 residues. The CDR3 spells CASSSPRFGSEQYF. For the CDR3, the DNA is TGTGCCAGCAGCTCTCCGCGGTTCGGGTCCGAGCAGTACTTC.

The genes are TRBV7-2 and TRBJ1-3; 7 positions agree with TRBD1. Germline V gives CDR1 SGHTA, CDR2 FQGNSA. Losses at the gene ends were 5 bases for V and 1 base for J; bases not matched to a gene: 5. The CDR3 length is 15 residues. The CDR3 spells CASSLRQGSGNTIYF. The CDR3, as DNA: TGTGCCAGCAGCCTCAGACAGGGTTCTGGAAACACCATATATTTT.

The chain has TRBV6-5 and TRBJ2-6; either TRBD1 or TRBD2 may fit D (5 bases each). Germline V gene data show CDR1 as MNHEY and CDR2 as SVGAGI. The germline V and J ends were trimmed by 7 bases and 3 bases, with 10 bases remaining between them. The CDR3 has 14 residues. The CDR3 reads CASMSGSGANVLTF. The DNA of the CDR3 is TGTGCCAGCATGTCAGGGAGTGGGGCCAACGTCCTGACTTTC.

V and J are TRBV15 and TRBJ2-7; 8 bases line up with TRBD1. This CDR3 comprises 16 residues. Trimming took 5 bases from V and 0 from J; bases not matched to a gene: 9. CDR1 is LNHNV, CDR2 YYDKDF, per germline (reference sequence). CDR3: CATSGYVGQGSYEQYF. In DNA form, the CDR3 reads TGTGCCACCAGCGGATACGTAGGACAGGGCTCCTACGAGCAGTACTTC.

V and J are TRBV10-3 and TRBJ2-1; 12 bases are shared with TRBD2. The CDR3 consists of 17 residues. Germline V gene sequence: CDR1 ENHRY, CDR2 SYGVKD. The V gene end was trimmed by 2 bases and the J gene end by 7 bases; junction bases not matched to a gene: 9. CDR3 in amino acids: CAISERLAGGPGNEQFF. The CDR3 DNA reads as TGTGCCATCAGTGAGCGGCTAGCGGGGGGGCCAGGGAATGAGCAGTTCTTC.

The V and J genes are TRBV28 and TRBJ2-2; 11 bases map to TRBD2. The CDR3 length is 18 residues. V trimming: 2 bases; J trimming: 1 base; junction bases outside the gene matches: 6. From germline, CDR1 is MDHEN and CDR2 SYDVKM. CDR3 DNA: TGTGCCAGCAGTTTAAGCTACCTAGCGGGGGGGAACACCGGGGAGCTGTTTTTT. Its translation: CASSLSYLAGGNTGELFF.

The CDR3 region has the DNA TGCGCCACCGGAGAGACAGGGAATACCGGGGAGCTGTTTTTT. Amino acid sequence: CATGETGNTGELFF. The chain employs TRBV5-1 and TRBJ2-2; 7 bases map to TRBD1. Trimming took 9 bases from V and 5 from J; bases not matched to a gene: 10. CDR1 and CDR2 (germline): SGHRS, YFSETQ. CDR3 length equals 14 residues.